What follows are 13 T cell receptor beta chains derived from one specimen sequenced in a study of T cell changes during pregnancy in multiple sclerosis. Profiling relied on immunoSEQ multiplex PCR, and the TCRdb table lists in-frame clones only, not all of them. The sample gives 40,000 or so clones, 70% to 90% of which show up once; around 3.9% is in the top ten. Source: CD8+ T cells from peripheral blood mononuclear cells, taken in the first trimester of pregnancy. These receptors came from a female donor with multiple sclerosis, enrolled in a pregnancy study.

The CDR3 DNA reads as TGTGCCAGCAGCGTGGGGACAGGGGACGAGCAGTACTTC. It codes for CASSVGTGDEQYF. The V gene is TRBV11-2, the J gene TRBJ2-7; 10 positions match TRBD1. Germline V gene sequence: CDR1 SGHAT, CDR2 FQNNGV. CDR3 length: 13 residues. The trim removed 5 bases at V and 5 bases at J, leaving 3 bases unmatched.

The chain couples TRBV9 to TRBJ2-3; 10 bases line up with TRBD2. The V and J ends lost 4 bases and 6 bases, in that order; junction bases with no gene match: 11. The CDR3 totals 16 residues. Germline V gene lookup returns CDR1 SGDLS and CDR2 YYNGEE. CDR3 DNA: TGTGCCAGCAGCCCCAACCTAGCGGGGGCCCGGGATACGCAGTATTTT. This sequence encodes CASSPNLAGARDTQYF.

V is TRBV7-8 and J is TRBJ2-2, with 10 bases matching TRBD2. From germline, CDR1 is SGHVS and CDR2 FQNEAQ. The CDR3 sequence is 16 residues long. Trimming took 6 bases from V and 0 from J; bases not matched to a gene: 4. The CDR3 bases are TGTGCCAGCAGTCTTACTAGCGGGACGAACACCGGGGAGCTGTTTTTT. Its translation: CASSLTSGTNTGELFF.

This clone has only a few counts. The chain couples TRBV9 to TRBJ1-1, with D perhaps TRBD1 (5 bases). Germline assignment: CDR1 SGDLS and CDR2 YYNGEE. V was trimmed by 0 bases and J by 10 bases, leaving 10 bases between them. The CDR3 totals 12 residues. CDR3 bases: TGTGCCAGCAGCGTAGAAGCCGGGGGAGCTTTCTTT. Translating it yields CASSVEAGGAFF.

The genes are TRBV27 and TRBJ2-1, with D unclear. Between the trimmed V and J ends, which lost 4 bases and 3 bases, there was a span of 4 bases. The CDR3 totals 12 residues. Per the germline V gene, CDR1 is MNHEY and CDR2 is SMNVEV (reference sequence). This CDR3 is CASSSHYNEQFF. CDR3 sequence (DNA): TGTGCCAGCAGTTCCCACTACAATGAGCAGTTCTTC.

The chain links TRBV6-5 to TRBJ2-1, with 11 bases fitting TRBD1. V lost 6 bases, J lost 5 bases, and 6 bases stayed unmatched. Germline V gene data show CDR1 as MNHEY and CDR2 as SVGAGI. The CDR3 has 15 residues. CDR3 sequence (DNA): TGTGCCAGCAGGGCCCGGGACAGGGGGAACAATGAGCAGTTCTTC. Amino acids: CASRARDRGNNEQFF.

The table lists this clone with a few counts. This chain uses TRBV4-2 with TRBJ2-2; D unresolved. Germline V gives CDR1 LGHNA, CDR2 YNFKEQ. The V end was cut by 1 base, the J end by 6 bases, with 6 bases between. The CDR3 is 13 amino acids. As DNA, the CDR3 is TGTGCCAGCAGCCAAGTTCTCTCCGGGGAGCTGTTTTTT. It specifies CASSQVLSGELFF.

The chain has TRBV13 and TRBJ2-3, with no clear D. With 5 bases removed from V and 5 bases from J, the gap between germline ends came to 8 bases. The CDR3 is 12 amino acids. In germline, CDR1 is PRHDT, CDR2 FYEKMQ (reference sequence). The CDR3 DNA follows: TGTGCCAGCAGCCTTAGAAGAGATACGCAGTATTTT. Amino acids: CASSLRRDTQYF.

V gene TRBV4-1 combines with J gene TRBJ2-1; TRBD2 might be the D (7 bases). The V and J ends lost 6 bases and 4 bases respectively, with 16 bases between them. This CDR3 contains 15 residues. Germline CDR1 is MGHRA and CDR2 is YSYEKL. The chain's CDR3 is CASRIEGGPYNEQFF. CDR3 DNA sequence: TGCGCCAGCAGAATTGAGGGGGGGCCTTACAATGAGCAGTTCTTC.

The DNA for the CDR3 is TGTGCCAGCAGCACCCTAGCGGGGGCGAGGTCCTACGAGCAGTACTTC. This encodes CASSTLAGARSYEQYF. This chain links TRBV7-9 with TRBJ2-7; TRBD2 matches at 10 bases. The germline gives CDR1 SEHNR, CDR2 FQNEAQ (reference sequence). Losses at the gene ends were 5 bases for V and 1 base for J; bases not matched to a gene: 8. The CDR3 consists of 16 residues.

The CDR3 reads CASSVEVVGGTEAFF. In nucleotides, the CDR3 is TGTGCCAGCAGCGTAGAGGTGGTTGGCGGCACTGAAGCTTTCTTT. The chain couples TRBV9 to TRBJ1-1; D gene unclear. The CDR3 extends over 15 amino acids. The V end was cut by 0 bases, the J end by 4 bases, with 13 bases between. Germline assignment: CDR1 SGDLS and CDR2 YYNGEE.

The V call is TRBV6-5, the J call TRBJ1-5; 8 bases agree with TRBD1. CDR3 length: 15 amino acids. J gave up 5 bases and V 0 bases, and 3 bases lay outside the gene matches. The germline V gene encodes CDR1 MNHEY and CDR2 SVGAGI. CDR3 protein: CASSYSGQGHQPQHF. CDR3 nucleotides: TGTGCCAGCAGTTACTCTGGACAGGGCCATCAGCCCCAGCATTTT.

The chain links TRBV19 to TRBJ1-5; D uncertain. Germline-derived CDR1 and CDR2 are LNHDA and SQIVND (reference sequence). The CDR3 is made up of 16 amino acids. The ends were cut back, 6 bases at V and 1 base at J, with 16 bases in the middle. CDR3 sequence (DNA): TGTGCCAGTAGAACGAAGGCGGAGAAAAGCAATCAGCCCCAGCATTTT. This sequence encodes CASRTKAEKSNQPQHF.